This T cell receptor beta chain stems from a study of T cell responses to AZD1222 COVID-19 vaccine. As for the study in general: Pooling of second doses given at about 4 or about 12 weeks was done.

Study-wide results and caveats: Within unmutated variant regions lay the reported targets of nearly half of spike-specific TCRs. Donors skewed white British and female; clonal diversity was possibly underestimated. Distributed over spike, vaccine-associated CD4 TCRs predominated at 160-218 and 743-854.

Comment on this clone: Its target is unknown.

Sequencing used immunoSEQ multiplex PCR; TCRdb keeps in-frame clones, though not all of them. The sample has some 150,000 clones; approximately 88% are singletons. This clonotype was obtained from an adult in good health. Sequenced material: peripheral blood, taken on day 0 of AZD1222 vaccination.

The CDR3 reads CASSRRTGVNSPLHF. The CDR3 coding sequence is TGTGCCAGCAGCCGAAGGACAGGGGTTAATTCACCCCTCCACTTT. The V call is TRBV11-2, the J call TRBJ1-6; 9 bases agree with TRBD1. The CDR3 runs 15 residues. Germline V lookup: CDR1 SGHAT, CDR2 FQNNGV. V dropped 5 bases and J dropped 6; count of bases not matched to a gene: 5.